Below are 26 T cell receptor beta chains sequenced from a single sample in a study of blood T cells in healthy people across ages. The authors ran a second PCR of about 7 to 11 cycles using a sample-barcoded 5' primer and a J-beta primer mix. TCRdb reanalysed the 5' RACE reads using MiXCR and keeps one entry per CDR3 protein. The sample records around 870,000 distinct CDR3 sequences, under 30% being singletons. The sequencing input was blood. These receptors came from a woman older than 75 in good health.

CDR3 in DNA: TGTGCCAGCAGCGGAGGGAGCTCAGATACGCAGTATTTT. It translates to CASSGGSSDTQYF. This chain joins TRBV7-9 and TRBJ2-3, with D perhaps matching TRBD2 (6 bases). Trimming left V 5 bases short and J 4 bases short, with 10 bases between. The germline gives CDR1 SEHNR, CDR2 FQNEAQ (reference sequence). This CDR3 comprises 13 residues.

In this sample, this clonotype turned up a few times. V and J are TRBV19 and TRBJ2-3, with TRBD1 matching 7 bases. This CDR3 is built from 14 residues. The V gene end was trimmed by 5 bases and the J gene end by 5 bases; junction bases not matched to a gene: 7. Germline CDR1 LNHDA, CDR2 SQIVND (reference sequence). CDR3 residues: CASSGQVTRDTQYF. DNA for the CDR3: TGTGCCAGTAGTGGACAGGTGACACGAGATACGCAGTATTTT.

Comments on this clonotype: A much larger clone is a single base away; this may be a read error. The gene calls are TRBV12-3 or TRBV12-4 and TRBJ1-2; weak D call: TRBD1 (6 bases). CDR3 length: 12 residues. Trimming cost V 5 bases and J 4 bases, with 8 bases left between them. CDR3 in amino acids: CASSMTGYGYTF. DNA of the CDR3: TGTGCCAGCAGTATGACAGGCTATGGCTACACCTTC.

This clonotype has ten or more counts. V gene TRBV4-3 combines with J gene TRBJ2-5, with TRBD2 as a possible D gene (6 bases). The CDR3 contains 16 residues. Germline CDR1 is LGHNA and CDR2 is YSLEER. V lost 3 bases and J lost 3, with 17 bases in between. The CDR3 loop is CASSQRGPGRKETQYF. The CDR3 coding sequence is TGCGCCAGCAGCCAGCGGGGACCGGGAAGGAAAGAGACCCAGTACTTC.

The V call is TRBV12-3 or TRBV12-4, the J call TRBJ2-5; a possible D gene is TRBD1 (6 bases). Trimming removed 4 bases at V and 5 bases at J, with 11 bases between. This CDR3 has 13 amino acids. In nucleotides, the CDR3 is TGTGCCAGCAGTTACAGGGTTTACGAGACCCAGTACTTC. Translation: CASSYRVYETQYF.

This clonotype was picked up many times. The chain employs TRBV7-2 and TRBJ1-2; TRBD1 matches at 7 bases. The length of the CDR3 is 14 residues. The germline V gene has CDR1 SGHTA and CDR2 FQGNSA. V shed 7 bases and J 0 bases; nucleotides not matched to a gene: 5. The CDR3 protein is CASIPDRANYGYTF. CDR3 bases: TGTGCCAGCATCCCAGACAGGGCTAACTATGGCTACACCTTC.

In its sample, this clonotype was seen many times. This sequence joins TRBV7-9 and TRBJ2-3; 9 bases match TRBD1. The CDR3 runs to 15 residues. From germline, CDR1 is SEHNR and CDR2 FQNEAQ (reference sequence). V lost 5 bases to trimming and J lost 5 bases; unmatched junction nucleotides: 8. DNA for the CDR3: TGTGCCAGCAGCCCCGGGACAGGGTGGGGAGATACGCAGTATTTT. This sequence encodes CASSPGTGWGDTQYF.

This sequence joins TRBV7-2 and TRBJ2-7; 9 nucleotides align to TRBD2. This CDR3 is built from 16 residues. The germline V gene has CDR1 SGHTA and CDR2 FQGNSA. After removal of 2 bases from V and 2 bases from J, the junction contained 7 bases not matched to a gene. CDR3 region: CASSLRLAGLTYEQYF. DNA for the CDR3: TGTGCCAGCAGCTTAAGGCTAGCGGGGTTGACCTACGAGCAGTACTTC.

V gene TRBV27 combines with J gene TRBJ2-7; 9 nucleotides match TRBD2. Germline CDR1 is MNHEY and CDR2 is SMNVEV (reference sequence). V lost 5 bases and J lost 2; bases outside the gene matches: 13. CDR3 length: 17 amino acids. This chain's CDR3 is CASSVWWLAGIPYEQYF. As DNA, the CDR3 is TGTGCCAGCAGTGTATGGTGGCTAGCGGGGATACCCTACGAGCAGTACTTC.

This clonotype was recorded many times. An end of the junction differs from the germline gene, which may be a read error. This sequence joins TRBV25-1 and TRBJ2-5, with TRBD2 matching over 7 bases. Germline CDR1 and CDR2: MGHDK and SYGVNS. This CDR3 region has 13 residues. The CDR3 bases are TGTGCCAGCAGCGAATCCGGGGGGGAGACCCAGTACTTC. The encoded protein is CASSESGGETQYF.

This clonotype was counted only a few times. This chain joins TRBV19 and TRBJ1-2; D is possibly TRBD1 (5 bases). V lost 10 bases to trimming and J lost 4 bases, with 19 bases between them. This CDR3 spans 14 amino acids. Germline V gives CDR1 LNHDA, CDR2 SQIVND (reference sequence). CDR3 protein: CATSRQPEFYGYTF. As DNA, the CDR3 is TGTGCCACGTCCCGACAGCCTGAGTTCTATGGCTACACCTTC. The full variable domain, in which reference TRBV19 and TRBJ1-2 provide the parts outside the CDR3, is DGGITQSPKYLFRKEGQNVTLSCEQNLNHDAMYWYRQDPGQGLRLIYYSQIVNDFQKGDIAEGYSVSREKKESFPLTVTSAQKNPTAFYLCATSRQPEFYGYTFGSGTRLTVV.

This clonotype was seen many times. The gene calls are TRBV6-5 and TRBJ2-3; 8 bases line up with TRBD1. The V gene end was trimmed by 6 bases and the J gene end by 5 bases; junction bases not matched to a gene: 7. The CDR3 has 14 amino acids. Germline loops: CDR1 MNHEY, CDR2 SVGAGI. CDR3 in amino acids: CASRNGQGRDTQYF. The CDR3 DNA follows: TGTGCCAGCAGGAACGGACAGGGTCGAGATACGCAGTATTTT.

Many counts were recorded for this clonotype. V and J are TRBV29-1 and TRBJ1-1; D is perhaps TRBD1 (5 bases). Trimming shortened V by 5 bases and J by 11 bases, and 21 bases separated the two germline ends. The CDR3 runs to 13 residues. Germline CDR1 is SQVTM and CDR2 is ANQGSEA. In DNA form, the CDR3 reads TGCAGCGTTAATCTCGGAGCAGGGTCATCTGCTTTCTTT. Amino acid sequence: CSVNLGAGSSAFF.

A word on this clonotype: A read error may be the cause here, since a much bigger clone is one base away. The rearrangement uses TRBV7-2 and TRBJ1-2, with TRBD1 as a possible D gene (5 bases). Trimming cost V 1 base and J 6 bases, with 21 bases left between them. The CDR3 has 17 residues. The germline V gene has CDR1 SGHTA and CDR2 FQGNSA. The CDR3 is CASSLGLVQGKSDGYTF. As DNA, the CDR3 is TGTGCCAGCAGCTTAGGCCTTGTGCAGGGCAAATCGGATGGCTACACCTTC.

This clonotype showed up many times. The V call is TRBV6-5, the J call TRBJ2-1; 11 nucleotides line up with TRBD2. V shed 6 bases and J 2 bases; nucleotides not matched to a gene: 3. CDR3 length equals 15 residues. Germline V gene lookup returns CDR1 MNHEY and CDR2 SVGAGI. The CDR3 loop is CASRLSGGAYNEQFF. The CDR3 DNA follows: TGTGCCAGCAGACTTAGCGGGGGGGCCTACAATGAGCAGTTCTTC.

In regard to this clonotype: Just one base apart from a much larger clone, this may be a read error. V usage is TRBV12-3 or TRBV12-4 and J usage is TRBJ2-3; 12 bases match TRBD2. This CDR3 has 17 residues. In DNA, the CDR3 is TGTGCCAGCAGTTTACGACTAGCGGGGGTGAACACAGATGCGCAGTATTTT. Translated: CASSLRLAGVNTDAQYF.

This clonotype was observed a handful of times. The V gene is TRBV6-1, the J gene TRBJ1-4; tentative D call: TRBD1 (5 bases). The CDR3 covers 14 residues. Germline loops: CDR1 MNHNS, CDR2 SASEGT. Trimming removed 1 base from V and 8 bases from J, with 11 bases in between. This CDR3 reads CASSEGGVGEKLFF. The CDR3 nucleotides read TGTGCCAGCAGTGAAGGGGGGGTTGGCGAAAAACTGTTTTTT.

This clonotype was found a few times. V is TRBV5-1 and J is TRBJ2-2; 7 positions match TRBD2. The CDR3 consists of 14 residues. Germline V CDR1 and CDR2: SGHRS, YFSETQ. V gave up 2 bases and J gave up 8 bases; unmatched junction bases: 6. The CDR3, as DNA: TGCGCCAGCAGCTTTGGCGGGGGAAGAGGGGAGCTGTTTTTT. This encodes CASSFGGGRGELFF.

The table lists this clonotype with a few counts. The V gene is TRBV2, the J gene TRBJ2-5; 7 bases map to TRBD2. With 4 bases clipped from V and 1 base from J, the junction kept 0 bases outside the gene matches. This CDR3 region has 13 residues. From germline, CDR1 is SNHLY and CDR2 FYNNEI. This CDR3 reads CASSGTSQETQYF. In nucleotides, the CDR3 is TGTGCCAGCAGTGGGACTAGCCAAGAGACCCAGTACTTC. The whole variable domain, remainder taken from reference TRBV2 and TRBJ2-5, is EPEVTQTPSHQVTQMGQEVILRCVPISNHLYFYWYRQILGQKVEFLVSFYNNEISEKSEIFDDQFSVERPDGSNFTLKIRSTKLEDSAMYFCASSGTSQETQYFGPGTRLLVL.

This clonotype was seen many times. This chain links TRBV9 with TRBJ1-2; D might be TRBD1 (5 bases). Germline CDR1 SGDLS, CDR2 YYNGEE. There are 15 residues in the CDR3. Trimming took 3 bases from V and 0 from J, leaving 12 bases between them. CDR3 region: CASSEGVLANYGYTF. CDR3 DNA sequence: TGTGCCAGCAGCGAAGGGGTCCTAGCTAACTATGGCTACACCTTC.

This clonotype was counted at least ten times. This chain links TRBV7-2 with TRBJ1-2; a possible D gene is TRBD1 (5 bases). There are 12 residues in the CDR3. Germline-derived CDR1 and CDR2 are SGHTA and FQGNSA. The germline V and J ends were trimmed by 3 bases and 13 bases, with 15 bases remaining between them. CDR3 in DNA: TGTGCCAGCAGCTTTTTCTCGGACACCGGCACCTTC. Translated, it gives CASSFFSDTGTF.

This clonotype appeared a few times. A much larger clonotype is one base distant, so this may be a read error. CDR3 in amino acids: CASSSPEGRGQYF. The CDR3 region has the DNA TGCGCCAGCAGCTCCCCCGAAGGGAGAGGGCAGTACTTC. The chain is built from TRBV5-1 and TRBJ2-7; D perhaps matches TRBD2 (5 bases). Trimming removed 3 bases at V and 9 bases at J, with 16 bases between. There are 13 residues in the CDR3. Per germline, CDR1 SGHRS and CDR2 YFSETQ.

This clonotype was detected many times. V gene TRBV27 combines with J gene TRBJ1-1; perhaps TRBD1 as D (5 bases). Trimming removed 6 bases from V and 10 bases from J, with 21 bases in between. The CDR3 has 14 residues. CDR1 MNHEY and CDR2 SMNVEV come from the germline V gene (reference sequence). CDR3 sequence (DNA): TGTGCCAGCAGACCAGGGTTGGGCAGCTGGGGAGCTTTCTTT. Amino acid sequence: CASRPGLGSWGAFF.

V usage is TRBV4-3 and J usage is TRBJ2-2; D is possibly TRBD1 (5 bases). CDR1 is LGHNA and CDR2 is YSLEER in the germline V gene. Trimming shortened V by 0 bases and J by 1 base, and 9 bases separated the two germline ends. This CDR3 comprises 16 residues. DNA for the CDR3: TGCGCCAGCAGCCAAGACATTACAGGGAACACCGGGGAGCTGTTTTTT. Encoded protein: CASSQDITGNTGELFF.

This clonotype has a count of ten or more. This chain links TRBV6-5 with TRBJ1-2; no clear D gene. Germline values: CDR1 MNHEY, CDR2 SVGAGI. V lost 2 bases, J lost 0 bases, and 7 bases lay in between. The CDR3 sequence is 14 residues long. CDR3 sequence (DNA): TGTGCCAGCAGTTACACCCCGACTAACTATGGCTACACCTTC. This codes for CASSYTPTNYGYTF.

This clonotype was seen many times. V and J are TRBV20-1 and TRBJ2-1; possible D gene TRBD2, 6 bases. Trimming removed 6 bases from V and 0 bases from J, with 18 bases in between. This CDR3 region has 16 residues. CDR1 is DFQATT, CDR2 SNEGSKA, per germline (reference sequence). The CDR3 region is CSAGSLASDSYNEQFF. The CDR3 region has the DNA TGCAGTGCCGGGAGCCTCGCGAGCGACTCCTACAATGAGCAGTTCTTC.